Reported below is one T cell receptor beta chain. The antigen is unknown. A library of TCRbeta sequences, prepared with unique molecular identifiers, was generated. Each CDR3 protein gets one entry after TCRdb re-called the PCR reads with MiXCR. Of 200,000 or so distinct CDR3 sequences in the sample, 6.6% were seen once. The data derive from a study of T-cell reconstitution after alpha-beta-depleted transplantation in children. General study findings and limits: By about two months after transplant, alpha-beta T cells reportedly arose from several hundred graft clones that had expanded.

The CDR3 spans 15 residues. V shed 6 bases and J shed 3 bases, with 14 bases lying between them. CDR1 is MNHEY, CDR2 SVGEGT, per germline. The TCR comes from a boy between 2 and 10 years old with acute lymphoblastic leukemia, due to receive a stem cell transplant. The sample was PBMCs, taken before TCRalphabeta/CD19-depleted stem cell transplant. The chain employs TRBV6-2 or TRBV6-3 and TRBJ2-2, with D possibly being TRBD1 (5 bases). The chain's CDR3 is CASSYRMRYTGELFF. The CDR3 DNA sequence: TGTGCCAGCAGCTACAGGATGAGGTACACCGGGGAGCTGTTTTTT.